These 2 T cell receptor beta chains were sequenced from one sample in a study of naive and memory T cell subsets. Two oligonucleotides, mixed equimolar, formed the beta constant-region primer covering TRBC1 and TRBC2. The ligated cDNA underwent four PCR rounds using SP2 and nested alpha and beta constant-region primers. From the UMI-ligation and nested PCR reads, TCRdb called clonotypes with MiXCR, one entry per CDR3 protein. The sample lists roughly 80,000 distinct CDR3 sequences; 9% were seen once. Sequenced sample: naive CD8+ T cells from blood. These receptors were collected from a human donor in good health.

This clonotype was observed a handful of times. In DNA, the CDR3 is TGTGCCAGCAGTCCACAGGGGGGTGGCTACGAGCAGTACTTC. Its translation: CASSPQGGGYEQYF. The V and J genes are TRBV28 and TRBJ2-7, with 8 bases identical to TRBD1. Looked up from germline, CDR1 is MDHEN and CDR2 is SYDVKM. Trimming cost V 5 bases and J 3 bases; bases outside gene matches: 6. The CDR3 runs to 14 residues.

The chain uses TRBV29-1 and TRBJ2-1, with TRBD2 as a possible D gene (6 bases). The V gene lost 4 bases and the J gene lost 0 bases, with 13 bases spanning the gap. CDR3 length equals 15 residues. Germline assignment: CDR1 SQVTM and CDR2 ANQGSEA. CDR3 nucleotide sequence: TGCAGCGTTGGGGTAGCGGCCAACTCCTACAATGAGCAGTTCTTC. Translating it yields CSVGVAANSYNEQFF.